These 5 T cell receptor beta chains came from one sample sequenced in a study of cytomegalovirus exposure and HLA in healthy donors (dated by TCRdb to between 2016 and 2019). Receptor libraries were prepared by the immunoSEQ multiplex PCR assay. The multiplex PCR relied on a mix of 60 forward primers for TCR Vbeta segments and 13 reverse primers for TCR Jbeta segments. In TCRdb, the immuneACCESS table is reduced to in-frame sequences with V and J assigned. These tables do not hold every clone; where another copy was compared, an unresolved V gene accounts for under half, and the others remain unexplained. The sample data list roughly 200,000 clones, and around 87% of these were observed just once. The ten largest clonotypes hold about 1% of the sample. Material for sequencing was PBMCs. The receptors shown here come from a boy aged 2 to 10 in good health and CMV-seronegative.

V gene TRBV6-1 combines with J gene TRBJ1-5, with D perhaps TRBD1 (5 bases). CDR1 is MNHNS and CDR2 is SASEGT in the germline V gene. This CDR3 comprises 17 residues. Trimming pared 2 bases from V and 3 bases from J, leaving 17 bases between. This chain's CDR3 is CASSERSGKSSNQPQHF. CDR3 DNA: TGTGCCAGCAGTGAAAGGTCAGGGAAGTCCTCCAATCAGCCCCAGCATTTT.

Regarding this clone: The junction departs from germline at one end; a sequencing error may be responsible. The chain has TRBV7-9 and TRBJ1-2; tentative D call: TRBD1 (6 bases). The CDR3 has 15 amino acids. Germline CDR1 reads SEHNR; CDR2 reads FQNEAQ (reference sequence). The DNA of the CDR3 is TGTTCCAGCAGCTTAGCGACCAGACAGGCCGGGGGCTACACCTTC. Translated: CSSSLATRQAGGYTF.

This chain uses TRBV14 with TRBJ2-7, with D possibly TRBD2 on 6 matching bases. The length of the CDR3 is 14 residues. Germline V gives CDR1 SGHDN, CDR2 FVKESK. Between the trimmed V and J ends, which lost 1 base and 3 bases, there was a span of 10 bases. The CDR3 coding sequence is TGTGCCAGCAGCCAAGGCATCGGGAGCTACGAGCAGTACTTC. This codes for CASSQGIGSYEQYF. Based on the CDR3 plus reference TRBV14 and TRBJ2-7, the full variable domain is EAGVTQFPSHSVIEKGQTVTLRCDPISGHDNLYWYRRVMGKEIKFLLHFVKESKQDESGMPNNRFLAERTGGTYSTLKVQPAELEDSGVYFCASSQGIGSYEQYFGPGTRLTVT.

This rearrangement joins TRBV6-5 to TRBJ1-2, with 7 bases identical to TRBD1. The V gene's germline CDR1 is MNHEY and CDR2 SVGAGI. The length of the CDR3 is 11 residues. The V gene end was trimmed by 8 bases and the J gene end by 5 bases; junction bases not matched to a gene: 2. CDR3 sequence (DNA): TGTGCCAGCTCAGGGGGATATGGCTACACCTTC. Translated: CASSGGYGYTF.

The V call is TRBV14, the J call TRBJ2-1, with 8 nucleotides matching TRBD1. The germline gives CDR1 SGHDN, CDR2 FVKESK. V lost 4 bases to trimming and J lost 12 bases; unmatched junction nucleotides: 8. This CDR3 contains 13 residues. The DNA for the CDR3 is TGTGCCAGCAGCCCCGGGACAGGCGTTTTGCAGTTCTTC. Amino acid sequence: CASSPGTGVLQFF.